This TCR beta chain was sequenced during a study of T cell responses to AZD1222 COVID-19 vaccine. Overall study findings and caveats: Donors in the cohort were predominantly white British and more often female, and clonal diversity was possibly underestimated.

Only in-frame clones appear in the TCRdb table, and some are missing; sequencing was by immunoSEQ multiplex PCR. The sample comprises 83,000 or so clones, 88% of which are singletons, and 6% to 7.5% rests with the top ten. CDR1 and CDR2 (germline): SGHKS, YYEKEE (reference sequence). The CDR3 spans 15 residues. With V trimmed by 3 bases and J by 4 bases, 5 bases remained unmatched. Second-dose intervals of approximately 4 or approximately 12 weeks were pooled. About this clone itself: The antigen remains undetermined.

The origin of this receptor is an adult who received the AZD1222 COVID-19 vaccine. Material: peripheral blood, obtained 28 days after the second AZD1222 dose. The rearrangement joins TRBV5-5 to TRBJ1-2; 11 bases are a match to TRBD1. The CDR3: CASSSAGTGGYGYTF. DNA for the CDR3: TGTGCCAGCAGCTCCGCCGGGACAGGGGGCTATGGCTACACCTTC.